A selection of T cell receptor beta chains follows, all from one sample in a study of T cell repertoires in cytomegalovirus infection. Which antigens these TCRs recognize remains unknown. TCRdb reanalysed the reads using MiXCR and keeps one entry per CDR3 protein. The table has approximately 260,000 distinct CDR3 sequences, about 20% seen once; the top ten hold roughly a fifth. Material: cultured PBMCs, obtained from culture after CMV antigen stimulation. These receptor sequences come from a human donor in good health (CMV status not recorded). Some clones in this sample may be carry-over from other donors' samples. Both conserved end residues are part of each CDR3. A D gene is named only where the DNA matches it firmly. Only part of the rows carry a size: once, few, many, or a class if the clone is expanded.

V	J	D	size	CDR3	DNA
TRBV4-1	TRBJ1-4	-	few	CASSQLDGTLTNEKLFF	TGCGCCAGCAGTCAACTGGACGGTACCCTAACTAATGAAAAACTGTTTTTT
TRBV12-3/TRBV12-4	TRBJ2-1	TRBD2	few	CASTVAGNEQFF	TGTGCCAGCACTGTAGCGGGGAATGAGCAGTTCTTC
TRBV7-9	TRBJ2-1	-	many	CASSADRSEQFF	TGTGCCAGCAGCGCGGATCGGAGTGAGCAGTTCTTC
TRBV7-2	TRBJ2-3	-	-	CASSRDMRSTDTQYF	TGTGCCAGCAGCCGCGATATGCGGAGCACAGATACGCAGTATTTT
TRBV28	TRBJ2-1	-	-	CASRQIPGEQFF	TGTGCCAGCAGACAAATCCCGGGTGAGCAGTTCTTC
TRBV11-3	TRBJ2-3	TRBD2	-	CASSLALAGGSADTQYF	TGTGCCAGCAGCTTAGCCCTAGCGGGGGGGTCGGCAGATACGCAGTATTTT
TRBV7-6	TRBJ1-1	-	few	CASTVDREAFF	TGTGCCAGCACCGTCGACAGGGAAGCTTTCTTT
TRBV3-1	TRBJ1-5	-	few	CASSQGAHQPQHF	TGTGCCAGCAGCCAAGGCGCACATCAGCCCCAGCATTTT
TRBV20-1	TRBJ1-2	-	-	CSAGTLTNYGYTF	TGCAGTGCTGGGACTCTTACTAACTATGGCTACACCTTC
TRBV10-3	TRBJ1-4	-	-	CAIRGDEATNEKLFF	TGTGCCATCAGAGGAGATGAGGCAACTAATGAAAAACTGTTTTTT
TRBV6-2/TRBV6-3	TRBJ2-7	-	many	CASSYPSLGGGYEQYF	TGTGCCAGCAGTTACCCCTCCCTGGGAGGAGGATACGAGCAGTACTTC
TRBV19	TRBJ2-5	-	-	CASSLRGSYQETQYF	TGTGCCAGTAGTTTGAGAGGATCGTACCAAGAGACCCAGTACTTC
TRBV7-2	TRBJ1-1	TRBD1	many	CASSLDRGLTEAFF	TGTGCCAGCAGCCTAGACAGGGGATTAACTGAAGCTTTCTTT
TRBV15	TRBJ2-5	-	few	CATSAKKGLQQETQYF	TGTGCCACCAGCGCGAAGAAGGGACTCCAACAAGAGACCCAGTACTTC
TRBV12-3/TRBV12-4	TRBJ2-7	-	-	CASSLAPSRLAYEQYF	TGTGCCAGCAGTTTAGCGCCGTCACGTCTGGCCTACGAGCAGTACTTC
TRBV19	TRBJ2-5	TRBD1	-	CASSPGQGAWETQYF	TGTGCCAGTAGTCCCGGACAGGGGGCTTGGGAGACCCAGTACTTC
TRBV6-2/TRBV6-3	TRBJ2-2	TRBD2	-	CASSSLAGQNTGELFF	TGTGCCAGCAGCTCTCTAGCGGGACAGAACACCGGGGAGCTGTTTTTT
TRBV7-2	TRBJ2-1	-	many	CASSLAIGRSYNEQFF	TGTGCCAGCAGCTTAGCGATCGGTCGCTCCTACAATGAGCAGTTCTTC
TRBV4-2	TRBJ2-2	TRBD1	-	CASSRKRGGDDTGELFF	TGTGCCAGCAGCCGGAAGAGAGGGGGCGACGACACCGGGGAGCTGTTTTTT
TRBV20-1	TRBJ2-3	TRBD2	-	CSARFRLAGGRLTDTQYF	TGCAGTGCTAGATTCAGACTAGCGGGAGGGCGGCTGACAGATACGCAGTATTTT
TRBV6-8	TRBJ2-2	-	-	CASSPRVSGELFF	TGTGCCAGCAGTCCCAGGGTGTCTGGGGAGCTGTTTTTT
TRBV12-3/TRBV12-4	TRBJ2-7	TRBD2	-	CATGTSGRYEQYF	TGTGCCACCGGGACTAGCGGTCGCTACGAGCAGTACTTC
TRBV5-5	TRBJ2-5	TRBD1	few	CASRPTGSGETQYF	TGTGCCAGCAGACCGACAGGGTCAGGGGAGACCCAGTACTTC
TRBV28	TRBJ1-1	-	-	CASSLLNMNTEAFF	TGTGCCAGCAGCCTCCTGAACATGAACACTGAAGCTTTCTTT
TRBV12-3/TRBV12-4	TRBJ1-3	-	few	CASSQPPGNTIYF	TGTGCCAGCAGTCAGCCTCCAGGAAACACCATATATTTT
TRBV4-1	TRBJ1-2	-	-	CASSLQDIQGPIYGYTF	TGCGCCAGCAGCCTACAAGATATCCAGGGGCCCATATATGGCTACACCTTC
TRBV7-2	TRBJ2-1	TRBD2	many	CASSVTSGRLSYNEQFF	TGTGCCAGCAGCGTCACTAGCGGGAGGCTTTCCTACAATGAGCAGTTCTTC
TRBV7-2	TRBJ1-3	-	many	CASSLPGNTIYF	TGTGCCAGCAGCTTACCTGGAAACACCATATATTTT
TRBV19	TRBJ2-6	TRBD1	-	CASSTGGGANVLTF	TGTGCCAGTAGTACAGGGGGTGGGGCCAACGTCCTGACTTTC
TRBV12-3/TRBV12-4	TRBJ1-1	TRBD1	-	CASSHRDRVGTEAFF	TGTGCCAGCAGTCACCGGGACAGGGTGGGCACTGAAGCTTTCTTT
TRBV2	TRBJ1-3	-	-	CASSATGTSYSGNTIYF	TGTGCCAGCAGCGCAACCGGGACATCGTATTCTGGAAACACCATATATTTT
TRBV20-1	TRBJ2-1	-	-	CSAGRASHNEQFF	TGCAGTGCTGGTCGTGCTAGTCACAATGAGCAGTTCTTC
TRBV6-2/TRBV6-3	TRBJ2-1	-	few	CASSYSRTGASGSEFNEQFF	TGTGCCAGCAGCTACAGCCGGACAGGGGCTAGCGGGAGTGAGTTTAATGAGCAGTTCTTC
TRBV2	TRBJ1-2	-	few	CASAGPVTNYGYTF	TGTGCCAGCGCGGGGCCCGTTACTAACTATGGCTACACCTTC
TRBV12-3/TRBV12-4	TRBJ2-1	-	few	CASALAPHEQFF	TGTGCCAGCGCCCTGGCCCCCCATGAGCAGTTCTTC
TRBV4-1	TRBJ2-7	TRBD2	few	CASSQAYGTSDSYEQYF	TGCGCCAGCAGTCAGGCGTACGGGACTAGCGACTCCTACGAGCAGTACTTC
TRBV28	TRBJ1-1	-	few	CASSPSDRLMGAFF	TGTGCCAGCAGCCCTTCGGACCGACTGATGGGGGCTTTCTTT
TRBV9	TRBJ2-3	-	few	CASSATPNLDTQYF	TGTGCCAGCAGCGCTACCCCCAACCTTGATACGCAGTATTTT
TRBV12-3/TRBV12-4	TRBJ2-3	-	-	CASSLSGTPSWQYF	TGTGCCAGCAGCCTGTCCGGGACCCCCTCTTGGCAGTATTTT
TRBV4-3	TRBJ1-5	TRBD1	-	CASSQWTGGHQPQHF	TGCGCCAGCAGCCAGTGGACAGGGGGCCATCAGCCCCAGCATTTT
TRBV6-5	TRBJ1-2	-	few	CASSPSDGGYTF	TGTGCCAGCAGTCCTTCGGATGGGGGCTACACCTTC
TRBV7-3	TRBJ2-2	TRBD2	-	CASSLTVAGGPGGTGELFF	TGTGCCAGCAGCTTAACCGTAGCGGGAGGGCCAGGAGGCACCGGGGAGCTGTTTTTT
TRBV7-6	TRBJ1-4	-	-	CASSLGEGTDEKLFF	TGTGCCAGCAGCTTAGGGGAGGGGACGGATGAAAAACTGTTTTTT
TRBV7-8	TRBJ2-2	-	many	CASSLYGSNTGELFF	TGTGCCAGCAGCTTGTACGGTTCGAACACCGGGGAGCTGTTTTTT
TRBV7-2	TRBJ2-1	-	many	CASTTTGDNEQFF	TGTGCCAGCACAACTACCGGGGACAATGAGCAGTTCTTC
TRBV5-4	TRBJ2-5	-	few	CASSSPSSQETQYF	TGTGCCAGCAGCTCTCCTAGTTCTCAAGAGACCCAGTACTTC
TRBV4-1	TRBJ2-1	-	-	CASSQVVIYNEQFF	TGCGCCAGCAGCCAAGTTGTTATCTACAATGAGCAGTTCTTC
TRBV20-1	TRBJ1-6	TRBD1	many	CSARDPGQGEASPLHF	TGCAGTGCTAGAGATCCGGGACAGGGGGAAGCTTCACCCCTCCACTTT
TRBV11-2	TRBJ2-3	TRBD2	-	CASSPRTSGKVDTQYF	TGTGCCAGCAGCCCCAGGACTAGCGGGAAGGTAGATACGCAGTATTTT
TRBV12-3/TRBV12-4	TRBJ2-1	-	many	CASSARTGYNEQFF	TGTGCCAGCAGTGCCCGGACGGGTTACAATGAGCAGTTCTTC
TRBV6-2/TRBV6-3	TRBJ1-1	TRBD1	-	CASSYPDRGPEAFF	TGTGCCAGCAGTTACCCCGACAGGGGGCCTGAAGCTTTCTTT
TRBV7-6	TRBJ2-3	TRBD1	-	CASSPGQALNTQYF	TGTGCCAGCAGCCCGGGACAGGCCCTCAATACGCAGTATTTT
TRBV20-1	TRBJ2-7	-	few	CSAGPSSYEQYF	TGCAGTGCTGGTCCGAGCTCCTACGAGCAGTACTTC
TRBV14	TRBJ2-1	TRBD2	few	CASSLLKGASGSADEQFF	TGTGCCAGCAGCCTCCTAAAAGGGGCTAGCGGGAGTGCGGATGAGCAGTTCTTC